This section outlines one T cell receptor beta chain sequence together with its context. Its specificity is unknown. The data belong to a study of T cell responses to AZD1222 COVID-19 vaccine. The overall study: Second doses at about 4 or about 12 weeks were pooled. Study-level findings and limits: It should be noted that donors were predominantly white British and more often female, and clonal diversity was possibly underestimated. At study baseline, merely six AZD1222 recipients were seropositive. Unmutated variant regions are reportedly targeted by nearly half of spike-specific TCRs.

Only in-frame clones appear in the TCRdb table, and some are missing; sequencing was by immunoSEQ multiplex PCR. The data show more than 65,000 clones, more than 75% seen once. The CDR3 loop spans 16 amino acids. The germline CDR1 and CDR2 sequences are SNHLY and FYNNEI. The germline V and J ends were trimmed by 6 bases and 4 bases, with 19 bases remaining between them. The sample here was peripheral blood, taken on day 0 of AZD1222 vaccination. This clonotype was obtained from an adult in good health. The chain combines TRBV2 with TRBJ1-5; D is uncertain. The CDR3 loop is CASRSDNLANNQPQHF. CDR3 bases: TGTGCCAGCAGATCTGACAACCTAGCAAATAATCAGCCCCAGCATTTT.